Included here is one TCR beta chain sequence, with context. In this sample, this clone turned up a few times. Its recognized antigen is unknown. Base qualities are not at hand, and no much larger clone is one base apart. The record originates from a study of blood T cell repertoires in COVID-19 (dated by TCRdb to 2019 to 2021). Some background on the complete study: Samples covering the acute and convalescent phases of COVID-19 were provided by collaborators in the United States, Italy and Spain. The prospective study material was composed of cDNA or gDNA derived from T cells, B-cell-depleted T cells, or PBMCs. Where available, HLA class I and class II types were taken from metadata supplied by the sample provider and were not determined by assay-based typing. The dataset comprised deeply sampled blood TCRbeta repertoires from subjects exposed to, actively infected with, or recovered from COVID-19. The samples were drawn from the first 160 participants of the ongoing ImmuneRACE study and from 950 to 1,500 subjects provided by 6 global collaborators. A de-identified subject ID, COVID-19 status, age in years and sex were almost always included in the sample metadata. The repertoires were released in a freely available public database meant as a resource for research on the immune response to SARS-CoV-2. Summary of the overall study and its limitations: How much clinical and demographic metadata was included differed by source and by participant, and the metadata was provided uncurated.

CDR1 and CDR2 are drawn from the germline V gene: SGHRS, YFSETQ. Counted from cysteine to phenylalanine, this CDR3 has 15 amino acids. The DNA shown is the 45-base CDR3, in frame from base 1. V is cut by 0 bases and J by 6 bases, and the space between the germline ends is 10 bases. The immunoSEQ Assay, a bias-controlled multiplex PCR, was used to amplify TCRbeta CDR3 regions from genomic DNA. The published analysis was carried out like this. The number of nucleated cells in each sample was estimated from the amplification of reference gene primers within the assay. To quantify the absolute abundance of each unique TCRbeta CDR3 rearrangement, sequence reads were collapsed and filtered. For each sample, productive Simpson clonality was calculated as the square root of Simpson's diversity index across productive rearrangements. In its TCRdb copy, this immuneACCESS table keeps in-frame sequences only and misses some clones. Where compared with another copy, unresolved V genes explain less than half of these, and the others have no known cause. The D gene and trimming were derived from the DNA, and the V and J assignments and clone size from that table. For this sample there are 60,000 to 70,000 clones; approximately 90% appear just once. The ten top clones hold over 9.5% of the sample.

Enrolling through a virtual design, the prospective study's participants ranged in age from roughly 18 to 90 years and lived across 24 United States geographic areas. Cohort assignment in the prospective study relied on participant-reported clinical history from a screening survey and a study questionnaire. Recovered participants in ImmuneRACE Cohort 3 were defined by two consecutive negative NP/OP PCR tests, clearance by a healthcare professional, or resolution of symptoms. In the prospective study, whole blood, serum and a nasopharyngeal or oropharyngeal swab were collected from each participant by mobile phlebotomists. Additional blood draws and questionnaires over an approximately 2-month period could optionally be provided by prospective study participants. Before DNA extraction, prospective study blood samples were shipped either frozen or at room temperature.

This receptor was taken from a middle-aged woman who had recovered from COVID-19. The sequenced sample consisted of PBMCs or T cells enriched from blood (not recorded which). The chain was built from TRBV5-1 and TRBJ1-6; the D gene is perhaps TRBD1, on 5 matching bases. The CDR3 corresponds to CASSLDGATNSPLHF. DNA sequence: TGCGCCAGCAGCTTGGATGGGGCTACTAATTCACCCCTCCACTTT.